The source of this T cell receptor beta chain is a study of blood T cell repertoires in COVID-19. This CDR3 is built from 15 residues. V was clipped by 4 bases and J by 7 bases; unmatched bases: 8. CDR1 is SGHKS and CDR2 is YYEKEE in the germline V gene (reference sequence). Assay: immunoSEQ multiplex PCR; the TCRdb copy retains only in-frame clones and omits some. The sample lists 200,000 to 250,000 clones; around 86% were seen once. This TCR came from a woman in her 70s with COVID-19, enrolled during active disease. The specimen was peripheral blood. The rearrangement links TRBV5-5 to TRBJ1-5; 10 nucleotides align to TRBD1. CDR3 nucleotides: TGTGCCAGCAGCGGGACAGGGGAAGGAGGGCAGCCCCAGCATTTT. The encoded protein is CASSGTGEGGQPQHF. Full variable domain (rest looked up from reference TRBV5-5 and TRBJ1-5): DAGVTQSPTHLIKTRGQQVTLRCSPISGHKSVSWYQQVLGQGPQFIFQYYEKEERGRGNFPDRFSARQFPNYSSELNVNALLLGDSALYLCASSGTGEGGQPQHFGDGTRLSIL.